This TCR beta chain is from a study of blood T cell repertoires in COVID-19. Study background: There were acute and convalescent COVID-19 samples, and they came from the United States, Italy and Spain.

Sequencing was performed with immunoSEQ multiplex PCR; in TCRdb, only in-frame clones are kept and a portion is missing. The data contain 90,000 to 150,000 clones, over 75% of them seen just once; the ten biggest clones take up approximately 11%. The clonotype was recovered from a man older than 75 with acute or convalescent COVID-19. The specimen sequenced was peripheral blood.

CDR3 bases: TGTGCAAGTCGCCCCCTAGGGACTAGCGGGAACTACAATGAGCAGTTCTTC. It specifies CASRPLGTSGNYNEQFF. J is TRBJ2-1 and V is TRBV12-2; the table assigns TRBD2, which was not confirmed against the DNA. TRBV12-2 is annotated as a pseudogene. The CDR3 sequence is 17 residues long.